The 20 T cell receptor beta chains presented below share a single source sample, sequenced in a study of blood T cell repertoires in COVID-19. Using immunoSEQ multiplex PCR, the repertoire was profiled, and TCRdb retains in-frame clones only, with some absent. The data hold some 490,000 clones, with less than 90% observed a single time. Sequencing used PBMCs or T cells enriched from blood (not recorded which). The receptors shown here come from a woman aged 60-75 years who had recovered from COVID-19.

The chain uses TRBV2 and TRBJ2-7; D is undetermined. Trimming removed 2 bases from V and 4 bases from J, with 6 bases in between. The CDR3 loop spans 12 amino acids. Looked up from germline, CDR1 is SNHLY and CDR2 is FYNNEI. The CDR3 sequence is CASSENIYEQYV. DNA of the CDR3: TGTGCCAGCAGTGAAAATATTTACGAGCAGTACGTC.

The chain recombines TRBV21-1 with TRBJ1-2. TRBV21-1 is marked as a pseudogene. The CDR3 is made up of 17 amino acids. The CDR3 sequence is CASSTLAGHRGGYGYTF. Written as DNA, the CDR3 is TGTGCCAGCAGCACCTTGGCGGGACACCGGGGGGGGTATGGCTACACCTTC.

The J gene is TRBJ1-5, the V gene TRBV27; D remains unclear. From germline, CDR1 is MNHEY and CDR2 SMNVEV (reference sequence). This CDR3 is built from 14 residues. V lost 5 bases and J lost 6, with 14 bases in between. The CDR3 region has the DNA TGTGCCAGCAGTCCTAGGGAGAGCGGTCAGCCCCAGCATTTT. This encodes CASSPRESGQPQHF.

The V call is TRBV5-4, the J call TRBJ2-2, with TRBD2 matching over 14 bases. The CDR3 totals 19 residues. The germline V gene has CDR1 SGHNT and CDR2 YYREEE (reference sequence). V lost 4 bases to trimming and J lost 5 bases; unmatched junction nucleotides: 13. CDR3 in amino acids: CASSRGGTSGGTMTGELFF. The DNA of the CDR3 is TGTGCCAGCAGCCGTGGTGGGACTAGCGGGGGCACTATGACCGGGGAGCTGTTTTTT.

This chain uses TRBV4-1 with TRBJ1-2, with TRBD1 as a possible D gene (6 bases). The CDR3 contains 14 residues. Germline-derived CDR1 and CDR2 are MGHRA and YSYEKL. Trimming took off 4 bases at V and 4 bases at J, with 13 bases between the two ends. CDR3 residues: CASSRPGQVYGYTF. The CDR3 region has the DNA TGCGCCAGCAGCCGCCCGGGACAAGTCTATGGCTACACCTTC.

The chain has TRBV30 and TRBJ1-1; TRBD1 matches at 7 bases. This CDR3 has 15 residues. The V gene end was trimmed by 6 bases and the J gene end by 0 bases; junction bases not matched to a gene: 10. Germline V gene data show CDR1 as GTSNPN and CDR2 as SVGIG (reference sequence). CDR3 sequence reads: CACNRGPIMNTEAFF. CDR3 nucleotide sequence: TGTGCCTGTAACAGGGGCCCCATTATGAACACTGAAGCTTTCTTT.

The chain combines TRBV28 with TRBJ2-7; tentatively, D is TRBD1 (5 bases). Germline V gene lookup returns CDR1 MDHEN and CDR2 SYDVKM. The CDR3 contains 15 residues. V was trimmed by 4 bases and J by 1 base, leaving 14 bases between them. The CDR3 DNA is TGTGCCAGCAGTTCACAGGCCGGACCATCCTACGAGCAGTACGTC. This codes for CASSSQAGPSYEQYV.

The chain combines TRBV19 with TRBJ2-2; D might be TRBD2 (6 bases). Germline V gene sequence: CDR1 LNHDA, CDR2 SQIVND (reference sequence). Trimming cost V 7 bases and J 2 bases, with 14 bases left between them. The CDR3 sequence is 15 residues long. As DNA, the CDR3 is TGTGCCAGTACCCTACGGGGGAAAAACACCGGGGAGCTGTTTTTT. This encodes CASTLRGKNTGELFF. Supplemented by reference TRBV19 and TRBJ2-2, the full variable domain reads DGGITQSPKYLFRKEGQNVTLSCEQNLNHDAMYWYRQDPGQGLRLIYYSQIVNDFQKGDIAEGYSVSREKKESFPLTVTSAQKNPTAFYLCASTLRGKNTGELFFGEGSRLTVL.

As concerns this clone: One end of the junction does not line up with germline, which may come from a read error. This CDR3 is also generated by other DNA sequences in the sample. The chain recombines TRBV7-2 with TRBJ2-1; 12 nucleotides align to TRBD2. The CDR3 extends over 14 amino acids. The germline V gene has CDR1 SGHTA and CDR2 FQGNSA. The CDR3 region has the DNA TGTGCCAGCAGCCTAGCGGGGGGGTACAATGAGCAGTTCTTC. Its protein product is CASSLAGGYNEQFF.

The chain links TRBV11-2 to TRBJ1-4; 10 bases align to TRBD1. The CDR3 consists of 17 residues. V was pared by 6 bases and J by 7 bases, with 14 bases of the junction left unmatched. From germline, CDR1 is SGHAT and CDR2 FQNNGV. The CDR3 spells CASSGRTLGDRGEKLFF. The CDR3 nucleotides are TGTGCCAGCAGTGGCCGGACCCTAGGGGACAGGGGTGAAAAACTGTTTTTT.

The chain employs TRBV24-1 and TRBJ2-2; 8 bases align to TRBD2. Trimming took 7 bases from V and 5 from J; bases not matched to a gene: 5. This CDR3 comprises 14 residues. Per the germline V gene, CDR1 is KGHDR and CDR2 is SFDVKD. Here the CDR3 DNA reads TGTGCCACCAGCGTCTCGGGGGGGACCGGGGAGCTGTTTTTT. Residues: CATSVSGGTGELFF.

The V and J genes are TRBV6-1 and TRBJ1-6; 8 bases align to TRBD1. Germline V gene sequence: CDR1 MNHNS, CDR2 SASEGT. The V segment lost 5 bases and the J segment 5 bases; nucleotides outside the gene matches: 2. This CDR3 contains 14 residues. The CDR3 is CASSTQGDNSPLHF. The CDR3 nucleotides read TGTGCCAGCAGTACACAGGGGGATAATTCACCCCTCCACTTT.

This clone was seen a single time. The chain joins TRBV10-1 to TRBJ2-3, with D tentatively TRBD2 (5 bases). From germline, CDR1 is WNHNN and CDR2 SYGVQD (reference sequence). The V gene lost 0 bases and the J gene lost 5 bases, with 12 bases spanning the gap. The CDR3 loop spans 15 amino acids. CDR3 sequence: CASSESSGSQDTQYF. The CDR3, as DNA: TGCGCCAGCAGTGAGTCGTCGGGGAGCCAAGATACGCAGTATTTT.

The V call is TRBV12-5, the J call TRBJ2-5, with TRBD1 matching 9 bases. The length of the CDR3 is 14 residues. V lost 6 bases and J lost 5; bases outside the gene matches: 7. Germline V lookup: CDR1 LGHNT, CDR2 FRNRAP. CDR3 protein: CASGLTGGWETQYF. The CDR3 DNA sequence: TGTGCTAGTGGACTAACAGGGGGCTGGGAGACCCAGTACTTC.

In the case of this clone: One end of the junction varies from germline; a read error may be responsible. V usage is TRBV19 and J usage is TRBJ2-2; 7 positions match TRBD1. The CDR3 spans 16 residues. Germline CDR1 LNHDA, CDR2 SQIVND (reference sequence). Written as DNA, the CDR3 is TGTGCCAGTATGTTCTTCCGGGACAGTCCAACCGAGGAGCTGTTTTTT. Translating gives CASMFFRDSPTEELFF.

J is TRBJ1-5 and V is TRBV23-1; D unresolved. TRBV23-1 is an ORF, with its function uncertain. This CDR3 is 14 amino acids long. V gave up 4 bases and J gave up 4 bases, with 11 bases separating them. The CDR3 DNA sequence: TGCGCCAGCAGTCGGATGGAGGGAAATCAGCCCCAGCATTTT. This sequence encodes CASSRMEGNQPQHF.

The chain recombines TRBV6-5 with TRBJ1-2, with D possibly matching TRBD1 (6 bases). The CDR3 contains 14 residues. The germline V and J ends were trimmed by 8 bases and 0 bases, with 13 bases remaining between them. Germline CDR1 MNHEY, CDR2 SVGAGI. CDR3 protein: CASVGGLANYGYTF. The DNA for the CDR3 is TGTGCCAGCGTCGGGGGGCTTGCTAACTATGGCTACACCTTC.

This clone was detected only a few times. V usage is TRBV18 and J usage is TRBJ2-3; weak D call: TRBD2 (6 bases). The CDR3 contains 19 residues. Trimming took off 2 bases at V and 1 base at J, with 22 bases between the two ends. The germline gives CDR1 KGHSH, CDR2 LQKENI. The CDR3 is CASSPVGGALTSGTDTQYF. The CDR3 bases are TGTGCCAGCTCACCAGTCGGAGGGGCCTTAACCTCGGGCACAGATACGCAGTATTTT.

The chain joins TRBV24-1 to TRBJ2-3, with a tentative D call TRBD2 (6 bases). The CDR3 has 16 amino acids. CDR1 is KGHDR, CDR2 SFDVKD, per germline. Trimming stripped 1 base from V and 0 bases from J, with 10 bases between. The DNA for the CDR3 is TGTGCCACCAGTGATTTCTCGCGGGGAAGCACAGATACGCAGTATTTT. Translating gives CATSDFSRGSTDTQYF.

J is TRBJ1-5 and V is TRBV5-6, with D perhaps matching TRBD1 (6 bases). This CDR3 region has 15 residues. The V and J ends lost 5 bases and 7 bases respectively, with 19 bases between them. The germline CDR1 and CDR2 sequences are SGHDT and YYEEEE. The DNA for the CDR3 is TGTGCCAGCAGTCTTTTACAGGGTATCGGACAGCCCCAGCATTTT. Translation: CASSLLQGIGQPQHF.